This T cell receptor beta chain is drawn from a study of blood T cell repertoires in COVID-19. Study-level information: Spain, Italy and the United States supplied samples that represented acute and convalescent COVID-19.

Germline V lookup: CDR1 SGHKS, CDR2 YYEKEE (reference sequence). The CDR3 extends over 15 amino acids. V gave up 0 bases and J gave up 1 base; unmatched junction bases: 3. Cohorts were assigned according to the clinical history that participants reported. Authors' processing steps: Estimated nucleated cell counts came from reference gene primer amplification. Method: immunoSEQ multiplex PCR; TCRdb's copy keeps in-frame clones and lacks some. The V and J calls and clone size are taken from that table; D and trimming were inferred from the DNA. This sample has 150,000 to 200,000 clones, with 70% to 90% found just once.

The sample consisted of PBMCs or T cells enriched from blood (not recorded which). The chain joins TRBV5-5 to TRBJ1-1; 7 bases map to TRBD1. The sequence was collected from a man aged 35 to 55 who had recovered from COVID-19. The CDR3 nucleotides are TGTGCCAGCAGCTTGGGGCGGACAGGGAACACTGAAGCTTTCTTT. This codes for CASSLGRTGNTEAFF.